The clone carrying this TCR beta chain was seen a single time. What it binds is unknown. This sample is part of a study of shared clonotypes between healthy human individuals. Between the trimmed V and J ends, which lost 1 base and 2 bases, there was a span of 6 bases. The CDR3 loop spans 13 amino acids. Germline V gives CDR1 MGHRA, CDR2 YSYEKL. Study-wide findings and caveats: For naive CD4 cells, approximately 4.8% of clonotypes were shared across a handful of donors.

Clones were sequenced by immunoSEQ multiplex PCR, and TCRdb holds only the in-frame ones, with some missing. Among approximately 350,000 clones listed, about 96% were seen once. The rearrangement links TRBV4-1 to TRBJ2-7; D remains ambiguous. This receptor was identified in a man younger than 40 in good health. Sequencing used memory CD8+ T cells sorted from blood. Documented subset: CD45RO+ cells pooled with CCR7-negative TemRA cells. The CDR3 loop is CASSQGAPYEQYF. Here the CDR3 DNA reads TGCGCCAGCAGCCAAGGAGCGCCCTACGAGCAGTACTTC.